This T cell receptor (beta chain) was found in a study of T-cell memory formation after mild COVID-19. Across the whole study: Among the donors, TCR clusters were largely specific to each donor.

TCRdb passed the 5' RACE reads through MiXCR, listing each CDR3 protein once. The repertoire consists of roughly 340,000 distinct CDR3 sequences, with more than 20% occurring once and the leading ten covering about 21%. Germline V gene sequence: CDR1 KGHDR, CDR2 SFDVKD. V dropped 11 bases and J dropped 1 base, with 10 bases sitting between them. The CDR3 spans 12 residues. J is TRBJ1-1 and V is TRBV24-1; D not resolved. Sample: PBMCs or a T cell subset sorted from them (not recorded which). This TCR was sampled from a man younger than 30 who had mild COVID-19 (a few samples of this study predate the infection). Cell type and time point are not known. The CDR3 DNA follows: TGTGCCAGGCTACAGTGGAACACTGAAGCTTTCTTT. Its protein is CARLQWNTEAFF.